These 4 T cell receptor beta chains were sequenced from one sample in a study of cytomegalovirus exposure and HLA in healthy donors. PCR employed 60 Vbeta and 13 Jbeta primers. Libraries were prepared by immunoSEQ multiplex PCR; TCRdb keeps only in-frame clonotypes and omits some of them. In the table there are over 110,000 clones, over 65% of which are singletons. The sequenced sample consisted of PBMCs. All receptors come from a female donor in good health and CMV-seronegative.

This clone showed up just a few times. The V and J genes are TRBV4-1 and TRBJ2-5; D gene ambiguous. The CDR3 sequence is 13 residues long. Germline loops: CDR1 MGHRA, CDR2 YSYEKL. V lost 2 bases to trimming and J lost 1 base, with 5 bases between them. This CDR3 reads CASSQRLQETQYF. CDR3 nucleotides: TGCGCCAGCAGCCAACGTCTCCAAGAGACCCAGTACTTC.

The genes are TRBV5-4 and TRBJ2-7; 9 bases agree with TRBD1. This CDR3 is 14 amino acids long. Germline assignment: CDR1 SGHNT and CDR2 YYREEE (reference sequence). Losses at the gene ends were 4 bases for V and 3 bases for J; bases not matched to a gene: 5. This CDR3 reads CASSGQGLFYEQYF. The DNA of the CDR3 is TGTGCCAGCAGCGGACAGGGGTTATTCTACGAGCAGTACTTC.

The rearrangement joins TRBV25-1 to TRBJ1-2; TRBD1 matches at 7 bases. Germline V gene data show CDR1 as MGHDK and CDR2 as SYGVNS. This CDR3 is 12 amino acids long. The ends lost 6 bases at V and 8 bases at J; junction bases unmatched: 6. CDR3 amino acids: CASRRDSRGYTF. The CDR3 nucleotides are TGTGCCAGCAGACGGGACAGTCGAGGCTACACCTTC.

This clone was picked up a small number of times. This chain links TRBV6-1 with TRBJ1-6; TRBD1 is a possible D gene (5 bases). V gave up 4 bases and J gave up 0 bases, with 10 bases separating them. CDR1 and CDR2 (germline): MNHNS, SASEGT. There are 16 residues in the CDR3. In nucleotides, the CDR3 is TGTGCCAGCAGTGGACGGGGGAGCTCCTATAATTCACCCCTCCACTTT. It specifies CASSGRGSSYNSPLHF.